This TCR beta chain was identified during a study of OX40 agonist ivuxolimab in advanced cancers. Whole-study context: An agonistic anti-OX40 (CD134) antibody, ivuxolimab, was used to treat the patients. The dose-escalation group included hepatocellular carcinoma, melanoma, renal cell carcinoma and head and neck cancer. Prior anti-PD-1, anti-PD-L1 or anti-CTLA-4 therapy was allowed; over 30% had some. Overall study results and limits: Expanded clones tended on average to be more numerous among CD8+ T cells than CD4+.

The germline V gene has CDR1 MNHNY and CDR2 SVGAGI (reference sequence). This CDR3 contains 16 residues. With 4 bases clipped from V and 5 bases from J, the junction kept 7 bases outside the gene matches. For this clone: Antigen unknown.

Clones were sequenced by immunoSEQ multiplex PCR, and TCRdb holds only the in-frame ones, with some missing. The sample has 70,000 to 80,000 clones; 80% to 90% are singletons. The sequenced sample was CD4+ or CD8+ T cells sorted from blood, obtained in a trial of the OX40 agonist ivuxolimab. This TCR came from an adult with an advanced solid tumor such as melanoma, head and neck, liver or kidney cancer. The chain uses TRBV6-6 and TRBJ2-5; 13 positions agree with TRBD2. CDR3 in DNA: TGTGCCAGCAGTTTACTAGCGGGAGGGATGGGGGAGACCCAGTACTTC. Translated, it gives CASSLLAGGMGETQYF.